The 31 T cell receptor beta chains presented below share a single source sample, sequenced in a study of sequential checkpoint blockade in melanoma (dated by TCRdb to between 2018 and 2021). The library was produced with the immunoSEQ multiplex PCR assay. What TCRdb holds here is the immuneACCESS table cut down to in-frame rearrangements. Part of the clones is not present; checked against another copy, under half of the missing clones reflect an unresolved V gene, and the others are unexplained. In all, the sample holds under 20,000 clones, and more than 55% of those were seen once. The ten largest clones take up roughly 10% of the sample. The sample's treatment or condition label, in plain terms: randomized to nivolumab then ipilimumab (arm A) or the reverse (arm B). Sample: CD8+ T cells sorted from blood (inferred from file names), taken from a patient given nivolumab and ipilimumab in sequence. All receptors derive from a human donor with melanoma.

As to this clone: This sample also contains other DNA sequences that code for the same CDR3. The V gene is TRBV19, the J gene TRBJ2-7; a possible D gene is TRBD2 (6 bases). The CDR3 is 13 residues long. V dropped 6 bases and J dropped 1 base, with 10 bases sitting between them. CDR1 is LNHDA and CDR2 is SQIVND in the germline V gene (reference sequence). The CDR3 protein is CASSGGNSYEQYF. The CDR3 nucleotides read TGTGCCAGTAGCGGAGGGAATTCCTACGAGCAGTACTTC.

V and J are TRBV7-2 and TRBJ2-5, with 11 nucleotides matching TRBD1. The CDR3 contains 14 residues. V trimming: 5 bases; J trimming: 5 bases; junction bases outside the gene matches: 4. Germline CDR1 and CDR2: SGHTA and FQGNSA. Here the CDR3 reads CASSGQGAKETQYF. The CDR3 coding sequence is TGTGCCAGCAGCGGACAGGGGGCTAAGGAGACCCAGTACTTC.

The chain combines TRBV5-6 with TRBJ1-5; D is perhaps TRBD1 (6 bases). The CDR3 runs to 13 residues. CDR1 and CDR2 from the germline V gene are SGHDT and YYEEEE. The ends were cut back, 4 bases at V and 7 bases at J, with 12 bases in the middle. The CDR3 DNA is TGTGCCAGCAGCACAGGGATGTTGCAGCCCCAGCATTTT. It translates to CASSTGMLQPQHF.

This rearrangement joins TRBV6-5 to TRBJ1-6; 9 bases line up with TRBD1. CDR1 and CDR2 from the germline V gene are MNHEY and SVGAGI. The junction had 6 bases not matched to a gene; V was cut back by 2 bases and J by 10 bases. The CDR3 loop spans 15 amino acids. This CDR3 reads CASSYRDRAGSPLHF. In DNA, the CDR3 is TGTGCCAGCAGTTACCGGGACAGGGCGGGATCACCCCTCCACTTT.

V usage is TRBV11-2 and J usage is TRBJ2-1; 9 bases fit TRBD2. V lost 5 bases to trimming and J lost 4 bases; unmatched junction nucleotides: 15. CDR3 length: 18 residues. CDR1 SGHAT and CDR2 FQNNGV come from the germline V gene. The CDR3 bases are TGTGCCAGCAGCCTCCAACCCTCCTTAGCGGGGGATTACAATGAGCAGTTCTTC. Protein: CASSLQPSLAGDYNEQFF.

The chain joins TRBV6-6 to TRBJ2-1; TRBD2 aligns across 14 bases. The J segment lost 6 bases and the V segment lost 2 bases, leaving 3 bases of the junction unmatched. This CDR3 has 16 residues. Germline V lookup: CDR1 MNHNY, CDR2 SVGAGI (reference sequence). The CDR3 bases are TGTGCCAGCAGTTACGAGGGACTAGCGGGAGTCAATGAGCAGTTCTTC. Translation: CASSYEGLAGVNEQFF.

In this sample, this clone turned up a few times. The J gene is TRBJ1-5, the V gene TRBV29-1; tentatively, D is TRBD1 (5 bases). The CDR3 covers 16 residues. Deletions cut 7 bases from V and 2 bases from J, with 21 bases between. CDR1 SQVTM and CDR2 ANQGSEA come from the germline V gene. The CDR3 region has the DNA TGCAGCGGGGAGGCAGGGCCCTGGAATCGCAATCAGCCCCAGCATTTT. It yields the protein CSGEAGPWNRNQPQHF.

The rearrangement uses TRBV13 and TRBJ2-5; the match to TRBD1 covers 7 bases. The CDR3 has 16 amino acids. Germline values: CDR1 PRHDT, CDR2 FYEKMQ (reference sequence). V shed 7 bases and J 5 bases; nucleotides not matched to a gene: 16. The CDR3 DNA is TGTGCCAGCACCCTACGGGGCAGGGGGACAGAGGAGACCCAGTACTTC. Protein sequence: CASTLRGRGTEETQYF. Full variable domain (outside the CDR3, taken from reference TRBV13 and TRBJ2-5): AAGVIQSPRHLIKEKRETATLKCYPIPRHDTVYWYQQGPGQDPQFLISFYEKMQSDKGSIPDRFSAQQFSDYHSELNMSSLELGDSALYFCASTLRGRGTEETQYFGPGTRLLVL.

The rearrangement uses TRBV27 and TRBJ2-1; D possibly corresponds to TRBD1 (6 bases). Germline CDR1 and CDR2: MNHEY and SMNVEV (reference sequence). The CDR3 loop spans 14 amino acids. Trimming removed 3 bases from V and 8 bases from J, with 14 bases in between. CDR3 bases: TGTGCCAGCAGTTTGGGGGCCACCCCCCATGAGCAGTTCTTC. It codes for CASSLGATPHEQFF.

The V gene is TRBV18, the J gene TRBJ2-7; perhaps TRBD2 as D (5 bases). V lost 6 bases, J lost 5 bases, and 11 bases lay in between. Germline-derived CDR1 and CDR2 are KGHSH and LQKENI. This CDR3 is built from 12 residues. The CDR3 sequence: CASSSLRDEQYF. In nucleotides, the CDR3 is TGTGCCAGCTCCTCCCTGCGGGACGAGCAGTACTTC. Variable domain in full (rest from reference TRBV18 and TRBJ2-7): NAGVMQNPRHLVRRRGQEARLRCSPMKGHSHVYWYRQLPEEGLKFMVYLQKENIIDESGMPKERFSAEFPKEGPSILRIQQVVRGDSAAYFCASSSLRDEQYFGPGTRLTVT.

The chain couples TRBV11-2 to TRBJ2-7; a weak D match, TRBD1 (5 bases). The CDR3 extends over 13 amino acids. V lost 8 bases to trimming and J lost 0 bases, with 11 bases between them. CDR1 is SGHAT and CDR2 is FQNNGV in the germline V gene. The CDR3 sequence is CASQGVDSYEQYF. The CDR3 nucleotides are TGTGCCAGCCAAGGGGTCGACTCCTACGAGCAGTACTTC.

The chain links TRBV6-5 to TRBJ2-4; D gene uncertain. Germline V CDR1 and CDR2: MNHEY, SVGAGI. This CDR3 is built from 15 residues. Trimming removed 4 bases at V and 0 bases at J, with 10 bases between. The CDR3 DNA follows: TGTGCCAGCAGTTCCCTCGAGTTAGCCAAAAACATTCAGTACTTC. Its translation: CASSSLELAKNIQYF.

The chain links TRBV9 to TRBJ2-3, with 9 bases matching TRBD2. The germline V gene has CDR1 SGDLS and CDR2 YYNGEE. The CDR3 runs to 17 residues. V trimming: 4 bases; J trimming: 2 bases; junction bases outside the gene matches: 11. CDR3 bases: TGTGCCAGCAGCCCCTGGGCGACTAGCGGATCCACAGATACGCAGTATTTT. It yields the protein CASSPWATSGSTDTQYF.

V usage is TRBV2 and J usage is TRBJ2-7; 7 positions agree with TRBD1. Germline CDR1 reads SNHLY; CDR2 reads FYNNEI. Germline trimming cut 8 bases from V and 1 base from J; bases unmatched to any gene: 5. The CDR3 sequence is 13 residues long. CDR3 sequence reads: CASLQGISYEQYF. In DNA form, the CDR3 reads TGTGCCAGCTTACAGGGGATTTCCTACGAGCAGTACTTC.

The chain carries TRBV9 and TRBJ1-5; 8 bases are a match to TRBD1. The CDR3 is made up of 14 amino acids. The V and J ends lost 2 bases and 4 bases, in that order; junction bases with no gene match: 2. The germline V gene has CDR1 SGDLS and CDR2 YYNGEE. CDR3: CASSVGTGNQPQHF. CDR3 nucleotide sequence: TGTGCCAGCAGCGTCGGGACAGGAAATCAGCCCCAGCATTTT.

The rearrangement joins TRBV4-1 to TRBJ2-1, with 12 bases fitting TRBD2. There are 15 residues in the CDR3. The germline gives CDR1 MGHRA, CDR2 YSYEKL. The J segment lost 10 bases and the V segment lost 4 bases, leaving 8 bases of the junction unmatched. The CDR3 spells CASSPSSGGAREQFF. As DNA, the CDR3 is TGCGCCAGCAGCCCGTCTAGCGGGGGGGCGAGGGAGCAGTTCTTC.

The chain recombines TRBV7-6 with TRBJ2-2; possibly TRBD1 for D (6 bases). Germline V gene data show CDR1 as SGHVS and CDR2 as FNYEAQ. The length of the CDR3 is 15 residues. V shed 5 bases and J shed 8 bases, with 18 bases lying between them. CDR3 bases: TGTGCCAGCAGCCCGCCGGGACACCTCACTGGGGAGCTGTTTTTT. It codes for CASSPPGHLTGELFF.

The chain joins TRBV6-5 to TRBJ1-5, with a tentative D call TRBD1 (5 bases). The CDR3 spans 15 residues. The V end was cut by 6 bases, the J end by 6 bases, with 18 bases between. Per germline, CDR1 MNHEY and CDR2 SVGAGI. The CDR3 reads CASREGPIPGQPQHF. The CDR3 DNA follows: TGTGCCAGCAGGGAGGGACCGATCCCGGGTCAGCCCCAGCATTTT.

This rearrangement joins TRBV27 to TRBJ1-6; no firm D call. Germline loops: CDR1 MNHEY, CDR2 SMNVEV (reference sequence). The CDR3 is 18 amino acids. V lost 4 bases and J lost 7, with 23 bases in between. This CDR3 reads CASSSPFSGGSGNSPLHF. The CDR3 coding sequence is TGTGCCAGCAGTTCTCCGTTTTCTGGAGGGTCAGGAAATTCACCCCTCCACTTT.

The table lists this clone with a few counts. The chain has TRBV6-6 and TRBJ2-7; D remains unclear. CDR3 size: 15 residues. Trimming pared 0 bases from V and 2 bases from J, leaving 11 bases between. Germline CDR1 MNHNY, CDR2 SVGAGI (reference sequence). This CDR3 reads CASSYSYALTYEQYF. CDR3 coding DNA: TGTGCCAGCAGTTACTCGTACGCGTTGACCTACGAGCAGTACTTC.

The sample holds a few counts of this clone. The same CDR3 also results from other DNA sequences found in this sample. The DNA of the CDR3 is TGTGCCAGCAGAGCCGGGACAGGGGGCTACGAGCAGTACTTC. Its protein product is CASRAGTGGYEQYF. This chain connects TRBV6-5 to TRBJ2-7; 11 positions match TRBD1. Germline V CDR1 and CDR2: MNHEY, SVGAGI. The CDR3 is 14 amino acids. Losses at the gene ends were 6 bases for V and 3 bases for J; bases not matched to a gene: 4.

The V and J genes are TRBV9 and TRBJ2-2, with 10 bases that match TRBD1. The CDR3 is 16 amino acids. V trimming: 3 bases; J trimming: 4 bases; junction bases outside the gene matches: 6. Germline V gene lookup returns CDR1 SGDLS and CDR2 YYNGEE. In nucleotides, the CDR3 is TGTGCCAGCAGCGCCGACAGGGGGCTCGGCACCGGGGAGCTGTTTTTT. As protein: CASSADRGLGTGELFF.

This clone was picked up a small number of times. The genes are TRBV9 and TRBJ2-1; D is unresolved. The V end was cut by 3 bases, the J end by 3 bases, with 10 bases between. CDR3 length: 14 amino acids. Germline V gives CDR1 SGDLS, CDR2 YYNGEE. The CDR3 sequence: CASSASGIYNEQFF. As DNA, the CDR3 is TGTGCCAGCAGCGCCTCAGGAATCTACAATGAGCAGTTCTTC.

This clone was picked up one time. The J gene is TRBJ1-1, the V gene TRBV4-2, with a weak D call TRBD1 (5 bases). V lost 1 base, J lost 1 base, and 7 bases lay in between. The germline V gene encodes CDR1 LGHNA and CDR2 YNFKEQ. There are 14 residues in the CDR3. The CDR3 spells CASSQGQPNTEAFF. DNA of the CDR3: TGTGCCAGCAGCCAAGGACAGCCGAACACTGAAGCTTTCTTT.

This clone was seen a single time. The chain links TRBV4-1 to TRBJ1-5, with D tentatively TRBD1 (5 bases). V was cut by 0 bases and J by 6 bases, with 12 bases left in between. The germline V gene has CDR1 MGHRA and CDR2 YSYEKL. This CDR3 is 15 amino acids long. This CDR3 reads CASSQDGRDSQPQHF. CDR3 sequence (DNA): TGCGCCAGCAGCCAAGACGGGAGGGACTCTCAGCCCCAGCATTTT.

This clone was seen a single time. The V call is TRBV4-2, the J call TRBJ2-7, with D tentatively TRBD2 (6 bases). Trimming left V 3 bases short and J 0 bases short, with 18 bases between. The CDR3 runs 17 residues. The germline gives CDR1 LGHNA, CDR2 YNFKEQ. In DNA, the CDR3 is TGTGCCAGCAGCCACCCAATAGCGGCCCACAGCTCCTACGAGCAGTACTTC. Its translation: CASSHPIAAHSSYEQYF.

The rearrangement joins TRBV5-1 to TRBJ2-7; a weak D match, TRBD2 (5 bases). The ends were cut back, 5 bases at V and 6 bases at J, with 9 bases in the middle. The length of the CDR3 is 11 residues. From germline, CDR1 is SGHRS and CDR2 YFSETQ. The CDR3 is CASSRGPEQYF. The CDR3 nucleotides are TGCGCCAGCAGTCGGGGTCCCGAGCAGTACTTC.

In this sample, this clone turned up a few times. J is TRBJ2-3 and V is TRBV4-2, with 10 bases aligning to TRBD2. This CDR3 is built from 20 residues. V lost 1 base to trimming and J lost 0 bases; unmatched junction nucleotides: 13. Germline values: CDR1 LGHNA, CDR2 YNFKEQ. As DNA, the CDR3 is TGTGCCAGCAGCCAAGCACCCCGGGCTAGCGGGGGAACTAGCACAGATACGCAGTATTTT. Translation: CASSQAPRASGGTSTDTQYF.

This chain uses TRBV7-9 with TRBJ2-1, with 8 bases matching TRBD2. The CDR3 covers 11 residues. Germline-derived CDR1 and CDR2 are SEHNR and FQNEAQ (reference sequence). V was pared by 4 bases and J by 15 bases, with 5 bases of the junction left unmatched. This CDR3 is CASSSPGGLFF. The CDR3 DNA is TGTGCCAGCAGCTCCCCGGGGGGGTTGTTCTTC.

This clone was observed a handful of times. This chain links TRBV2 with TRBJ1-1, with 7 nucleotides matching TRBD1. From germline, CDR1 is SNHLY and CDR2 FYNNEI. This CDR3 is built from 15 residues. V trimming: 8 bases; J trimming: 3 bases; junction bases outside the gene matches: 12. The CDR3 sequence: CASAGTVSMDTEAFF. The DNA for the CDR3 is TGTGCCAGCGCCGGGACAGTAAGTATGGACACTGAAGCTTTCTTT.

Only one count was recorded for this clone. The V call is TRBV27, the J call TRBJ1-2, with D perhaps matching TRBD1 (5 bases). V gave up 1 base and J gave up 3 bases, with 12 bases separating them. Germline V CDR1 and CDR2: MNHEY, SMNVEV (reference sequence). The CDR3 runs to 15 residues. CDR3 loop: CASSLLAGEDYGYTF. The DNA for the CDR3 is TGTGCCAGCAGTTTATTAGCGGGGGAGGACTATGGCTACACCTTC.